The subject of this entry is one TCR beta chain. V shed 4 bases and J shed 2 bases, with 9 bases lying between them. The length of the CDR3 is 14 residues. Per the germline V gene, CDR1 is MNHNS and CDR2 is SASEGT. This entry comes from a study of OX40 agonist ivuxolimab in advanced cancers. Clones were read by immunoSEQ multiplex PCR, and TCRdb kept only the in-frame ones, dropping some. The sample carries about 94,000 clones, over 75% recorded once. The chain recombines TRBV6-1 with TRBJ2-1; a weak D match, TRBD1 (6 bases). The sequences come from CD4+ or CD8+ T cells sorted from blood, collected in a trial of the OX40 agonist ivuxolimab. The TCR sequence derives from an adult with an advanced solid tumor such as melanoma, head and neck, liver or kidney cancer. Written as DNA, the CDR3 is TGTGCCAGCAGTGGACAGGTCCCCTACAATGAGCAGTTCTTC. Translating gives CASSGQVPYNEQFF.